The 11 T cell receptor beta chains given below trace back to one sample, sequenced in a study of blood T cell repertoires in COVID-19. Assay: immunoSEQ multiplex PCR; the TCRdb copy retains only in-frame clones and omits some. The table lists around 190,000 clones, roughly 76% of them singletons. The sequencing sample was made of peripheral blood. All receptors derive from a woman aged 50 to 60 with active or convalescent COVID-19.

The CDR3 sequence is CASKPGGQETQYF. The CDR3 coding sequence is TGTGCCTCCAAACCCGGGGGCCAAGAGACCCAGTACTTC. The chain combines TRBV28 with TRBJ2-5, with D possibly being TRBD2 (6 bases). The CDR3 is 13 amino acids. Germline V CDR1 and CDR2: MDHEN, SYDVKM. Trimming removed 11 bases from V and 1 base from J, with 14 bases in between.

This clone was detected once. This CDR3 is CASPDSSYEQYF. CDR3 sequence (DNA): TGTGCCAGCCCTGATAGCTCCTACGAGCAGTACTTC. This chain connects TRBV27 to TRBJ2-7; D gene ambiguous. Germline CDR1 MNHEY, CDR2 SMNVEV (reference sequence). The V gene lost 8 bases and the J gene lost 0 bases, with 8 bases spanning the gap. The CDR3 totals 12 residues.

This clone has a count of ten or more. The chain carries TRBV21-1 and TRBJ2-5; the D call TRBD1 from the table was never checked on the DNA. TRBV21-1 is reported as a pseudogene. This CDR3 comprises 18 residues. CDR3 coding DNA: TGTGCCAGCAGCACCGACAGGGATGAATACGGGGTCGAGGAGACCCAGTACTTC. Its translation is CASSTDRDEYGVEETQYF.

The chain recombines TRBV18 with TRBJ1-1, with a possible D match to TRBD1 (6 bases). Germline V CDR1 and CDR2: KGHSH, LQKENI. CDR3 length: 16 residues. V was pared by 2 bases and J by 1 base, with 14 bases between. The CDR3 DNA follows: TGTGCCAGCTCACCAGGACAGATAGACACGAACACTGAAGCTTTCTTT. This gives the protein CASSPGQIDTNTEAFF.

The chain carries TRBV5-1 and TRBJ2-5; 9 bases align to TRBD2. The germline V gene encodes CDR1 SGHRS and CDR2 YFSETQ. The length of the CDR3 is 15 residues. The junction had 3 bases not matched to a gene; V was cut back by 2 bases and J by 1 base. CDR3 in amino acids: CASSFLTSGQETQYF. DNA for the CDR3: TGCGCCAGCAGCTTTCTGACTAGCGGCCAAGAGACCCAGTACTTC.

The CDR3 protein is CASSTTSGVYNEQFF. Here the CDR3 DNA reads TGTGCCAGCAGCACGACTAGCGGGGTCTACAATGAGCAGTTCTTC. V and J are TRBV5-8 and TRBJ2-1; 11 bases are a match to TRBD2. Germline V gene lookup returns CDR1 SGHTS and CDR2 YDEGEE. This CDR3 is 15 amino acids long. Losses at the gene ends were 4 bases for V and 3 bases for J; bases not matched to a gene: 3.

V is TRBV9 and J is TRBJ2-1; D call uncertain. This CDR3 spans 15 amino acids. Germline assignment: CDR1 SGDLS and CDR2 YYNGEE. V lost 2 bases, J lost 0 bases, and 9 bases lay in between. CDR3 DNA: TGTGCCAGCAGCGTTGTGCAGGCCTCCTACAATGAGCAGTTCTTC. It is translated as CASSVVQASYNEQFF. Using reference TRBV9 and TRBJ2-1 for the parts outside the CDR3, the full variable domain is DSGVTQTPKHLITATGQRVTLRCSPRSGDLSVYWYQQSLDQGLQFLIQYYNGEERAKGNILERFSAQQFPDLHSELNLSSLELGDSALYFCASSVVQASYNEQFFGPGTRLTVL.

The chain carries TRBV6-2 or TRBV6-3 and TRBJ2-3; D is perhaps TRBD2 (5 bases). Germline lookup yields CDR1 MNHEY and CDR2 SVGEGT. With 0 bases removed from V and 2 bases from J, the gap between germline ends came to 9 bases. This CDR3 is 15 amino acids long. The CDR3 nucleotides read TGTGCCAGCAGTTACTCCCTTAGCGACACAGATACGCAGTATTTT. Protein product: CASSYSLSDTDTQYF.

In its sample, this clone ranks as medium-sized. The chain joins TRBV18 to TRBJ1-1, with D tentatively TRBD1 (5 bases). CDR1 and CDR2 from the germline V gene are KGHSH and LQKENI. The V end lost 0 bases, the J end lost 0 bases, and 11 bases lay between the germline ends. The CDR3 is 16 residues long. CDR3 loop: CASSPPGGLMNTEAFF. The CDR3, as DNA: TGTGCCAGCTCACCACCCGGGGGACTAATGAACACTGAAGCTTTCTTT.

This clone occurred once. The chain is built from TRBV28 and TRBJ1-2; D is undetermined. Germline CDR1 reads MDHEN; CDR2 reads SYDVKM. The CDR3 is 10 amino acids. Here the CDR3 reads CATGIYGYTF. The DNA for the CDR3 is TGTGCGACCGGGATCTATGGCTACACCTTC.

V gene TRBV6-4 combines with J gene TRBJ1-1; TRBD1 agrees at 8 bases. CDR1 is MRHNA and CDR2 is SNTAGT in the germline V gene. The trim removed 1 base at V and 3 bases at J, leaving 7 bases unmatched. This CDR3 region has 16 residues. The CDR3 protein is CASSDFAGGRDTEAFF. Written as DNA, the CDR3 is TGTGCCAGCAGTGACTTTGCAGGGGGCCGGGACACTGAAGCTTTCTTT.